Listed below are T cell receptor beta chains from one sample, sequenced in a study of molecular identifiers for immune sequencing clone quantification. TCRdb called the PCR reads again in MiXCR, with one record for every CDR3 protein. The sample contains tens of thousands of distinct CDR3 sequences, around a sixth of which appear only once. The sample taken for sequencing was naive CD8+ T cells from blood, with Jurkat cell RNA spiked in. The receptor set was obtained from a human donor in good health. Some libraries in this study had Jurkat cell RNA spiked in. CDR3s include the opening cysteine and the closing phenylalanine or tryptophan. Not every row has a clone size; where given, it reads once, few, many or a size class.

CDR3 protein	V gene	clone size	J gene
CASSRFFESPDEQFF	TRBV5-1	-	TRBJ2-1
CASRWRGHTEAFF	TRBV27	many	TRBJ1-1
CASSRGGLLQNIQYF	TRBV11-2	few	TRBJ2-4
CASSRVELTYEQYF	TRBV7-9	-	TRBJ2-7
CASSYRGYEQYF	TRBV6-6	many	TRBJ2-7
CASGQVGEIQPQHF	TRBV4-1	few	TRBJ1-5
CSVVGSAHEQFF	TRBV29-1	-	TRBJ2-1
CASSQADGDVQFF	TRBV4-1	few	TRBJ2-1
CASSPGSYGYTF	TRBV28	many	TRBJ1-2
CASSPPGQDFEQYF	TRBV12-3/TRBV12-4	many	TRBJ2-7
CASSLSPRARGRAGDSGANVLTF	TRBV7-6	many	TRBJ2-6
CASSYSWREGPRNEQFF	TRBV6-6	-	TRBJ2-1
CASSLARQAGSGADVLTF	TRBV5-1	-	TRBJ2-6
CASSLVPLGQGEKLFF	TRBV7-2	many	TRBJ1-4
CATSDITGFRDEQFF	TRBV24-1	many	TRBJ2-1
CASSLRDTHYEQYF	TRBV7-2	many	TRBJ2-7
CAISEPGTSTLAQYF	TRBV10-3	many	TRBJ2-7
CASTTQGAVKNIQYF	TRBV6-1	many	TRBJ2-4
CASNPGQGYEQYF	TRBV25-1	many	TRBJ2-7
CASRAGQSTGELFF	TRBV27	few	TRBJ2-2
CSARTGLTYEQYF	TRBV29-1	many	TRBJ2-7
CATSDLAGGIYEQYF	TRBV15	-	TRBJ2-7
CASSFTGTKNTEAFF	TRBV4-1	-	TRBJ1-1
CASSEYVGFLAAVGGNTIYF	TRBV7-2	many	TRBJ1-3
CASSQGTSGTYEQYF	TRBV4-2	medium-sized	TRBJ2-7
CSALLRSLQDTQYF	TRBV20-1	many	TRBJ2-3
CAGGPSDNEQFF	TRBV10-3	few	TRBJ2-1
CATSRDLTGRVENIQYF	TRBV15	many	TRBJ2-4
CASSQDSGYEQYF	TRBV3-1	many	TRBJ2-7
CASSPHDRGDNQPQHF	TRBV18	many	TRBJ1-5
CASSAERGLAGLNEQFF	TRBV28	many	TRBJ2-1
CASSQRQGRRGHNEQFF	TRBV6-6	many	TRBJ2-1
CASSALAGVTAYEQYF	TRBV2	many	TRBJ2-7
CASSLLAGDHTDTQYF	TRBV11-3	few	TRBJ2-3
CATGQGVSYEQYF	TRBV27	-	TRBJ2-7
CASSPPTGNYEQYF	TRBV18	many	TRBJ2-7
CASMGRYAETQYF	TRBV14	-	TRBJ2-5
CASSRGTVNNEQFF	TRBV19	many	TRBJ2-1
CASSQGATGRTYEQYF	TRBV3-1	many	TRBJ2-7
CASSQPTGNQETQYF	TRBV11-2	many	TRBJ2-5
CASSLGAGGSYEQYF	TRBV11-2	many	TRBJ2-7
CASSDLGVHRELFF	TRBV12-3/TRBV12-4	few	TRBJ2-2
CASSRTSGSLDTQYF	TRBV7-2	many	TRBJ2-3
CASSLKSKTDTQYF	TRBV28	many	TRBJ2-3
CASSYTAPQETQYF	TRBV6-6	many	TRBJ2-5
CASSPDSYEQYF	TRBV18	-	TRBJ2-7
CASSADRVAGANVLTF	TRBV9	many	TRBJ2-6
CASSLGQGQLHEQYF	TRBV12-3/TRBV12-4	-	TRBJ2-7
CSGIQQGMNTEAFF	TRBV29-1	many	TRBJ1-1
CASSLQGSYNEQFF	TRBV6-6	many	TRBJ2-1
CTTSSVYLAGSNTGELFF	TRBV15	-	TRBJ2-2
CASSYSDRYNEQFF	TRBV6-2/TRBV6-3	many	TRBJ2-1
CASSRLQGSQYF	TRBV2	many	TRBJ2-5
CSVGQVMDEQFF	TRBV29-1	many	TRBJ2-1
CASSFRLAGLNKNIQYF	TRBV28	many	TRBJ2-4
CASSIGVAGGPDTQYF	TRBV7-8	many	TRBJ2-3
CASSQDAGEDNEQFF	TRBV4-2	many	TRBJ2-1
CASSLPGSDYGYTF	TRBV7-9	-	TRBJ1-2